The clone carrying this T cell receptor beta chain was seen ten or more times. With 3 bases removed from V and 8 bases from J, the gap between germline ends came to 19 bases. This CDR3 has 15 amino acids. Germline V lookup: CDR1 SEHNR, CDR2 FQNEAQ (reference sequence). These data originate in a study of neurological immune-mediated disorders. Healthy controls comprised blood bank volunteers in Maryland, USA. TCRdb ran MiXCR on the 5' RACE reads and lists one entry per CDR3 protein. The sample consists of about 21,000 distinct CDR3 sequences, over 5.5% of them appearing once. This receptor was obtained from a man aged 18 to 30 in good health. The rearrangement joins TRBV7-9 to TRBJ1-2, with D possibly matching TRBD1 (5 bases). Sequences were obtained from CD8+ T cells from blood. As DNA, the CDR3 is TGTGCCAGCAGCTTTATTATGTTGGAGGGGAGCGGCTACACCTTC. Protein: CASSFIMLEGSGYTF.